This T cell receptor (beta chain) was found in a study of blood T cell repertoires in COVID-19. Study background: PBMCs, B-cell-depleted T cells, or T cells provided the cDNA or gDNA that made up the material.

The ends lost 0 bases at V and 3 bases at J; junction bases unmatched: 18. Germline CDR1 and CDR2: SGHRS and YFSETQ. The CDR3 is 20 amino acids. Per the authors' pipeline: Nucleated cell counts were estimated from reference gene primer amplification. Using immunoSEQ multiplex PCR, the repertoire was profiled, and TCRdb retains in-frame clones only, with some absent. V and J calls and clone size are as listed in that table; D and trimming were resolved from the DNA. The table lists 90,000 to 130,000 clones, more than 65% of them singletons, with more than 3.5% in the top ten. Sequencing was done on a sample of peripheral blood. The origin of this receptor is an elderly woman with acute or convalescent COVID-19. V gene TRBV5-1 combines with J gene TRBJ2-7; 10 nucleotides match TRBD2. Written as DNA, the CDR3 is TGCGCCAGCAGCTTGGGACTAGCGGGCGTCATACGAGGCGGGCTCTACGAGCAGTACTTC. Residues: CASSLGLAGVIRGGLYEQYF.